These 8 T cell receptor beta chains were all obtained from the same sample, sequenced in a study of graft-versus-host responses after intestinal transplantation. Data came from immunoSEQ multiplex PCR; TCRdb stores just in-frame clones and leaves some out. The data contain under 15,000 clones, under 40% of them singletons. Co-plated with around 200,000 CFSE-labeled responder cells were around 200,000 irradiated, violet-dye-labeled stimulator cells. This material consisted of alloreactive CD8+ T cells from a mixed lymphocyte reaction culture, taken before intestinal transplant. Specified subset: CFSE-low proliferating T cells sorted from roughly six-day pre-transplant mixed lymphocyte reaction (GvH or HvG direction). The origin of the receptors is a human patient who received an intestinal transplant.

This clone was seen at least ten times. Other DNA sequences of this sample code for an identical CDR3. The chain recombines TRBV5-1 with TRBJ2-5; 9 bases align to TRBD1. CDR3 size: 17 residues. Looked up from germline, CDR1 is SGHRS and CDR2 is YFSETQ. The trim removed 1 base at V and 5 bases at J, leaving 12 bases unmatched. The DNA for the CDR3 is TGCGCCAGCAGCTTGCATAAGACAGGGGGGCTCGGGGAGACCCAGTACTTC. Its translation is CASSLHKTGGLGETQYF.

This clone has more than one count but fewer than ten. The CDR3 DNA reads as TGTGCCAGCAGCTTGCTTTCAGGTTCTAGCGCGCAGTACTTC. Amino acids: CASSLLSGSSAQYF. The rearrangement joins TRBV5-4 to TRBJ2-5, with D possibly matching TRBD2 (6 bases). Germline V CDR1 and CDR2: SGHNT, YYREEE (reference sequence). V gave up 1 base and J gave up 11 bases, with 18 bases separating them. The CDR3 spans 14 residues.

V usage is TRBV7-3 and J usage is TRBJ2-2; 9 bases line up with TRBD2. Germline CDR1 is SGHTA and CDR2 is FQGTGA. The CDR3 sequence is 16 residues long. V gave up 3 bases and J gave up 4 bases; unmatched junction bases: 6. In nucleotides, the CDR3 is TGTGCCAGCAGCTTGCCGACTAGCGGTTCCACCGGGGAGCTGTTTTTT. The encoded protein is CASSLPTSGSTGELFF.

V is TRBV4-1 and J is TRBJ2-7; D is unclear. The V and J ends lost 0 bases and 4 bases respectively, with 7 bases between them. This CDR3 has 13 amino acids. CDR1 and CDR2 (germline): MGHRA, YSYEKL. CDR3 sequence reads: CASSQDPRYEQYF. DNA of the CDR3: TGCGCCAGCAGCCAAGACCCCCGGTACGAGCAGTACTTC.

In its sample, this clone was seen a few times. The rearrangement uses TRBV4-3 and TRBJ2-3; 7 bases fit TRBD1. Germline loops: CDR1 LGHNA, CDR2 YSLEER. V gave up 3 bases and J gave up 2 bases; unmatched junction bases: 5. The length of the CDR3 is 15 residues. The CDR3 DNA reads as TGCGCCAGCAGCCACACAACAGGGGACACAGATACGCAGTATTTT. Translating gives CASSHTTGDTDTQYF.

In this sample, this clone turned up a few times. The J gene is TRBJ1-1, the V gene TRBV15; maybe TRBD1 (6 bases). The CDR3 runs to 14 residues. Trimming stripped 0 bases from V and 7 bases from J, with 12 bases between. Germline V gives CDR1 LNHNV, CDR2 YYDKDF (reference sequence). The CDR3 here is CATSRDNRADEAFF. CDR3 sequence (DNA): TGTGCCACCAGCAGAGATAACAGGGCGGATGAAGCTTTCTTT.

The chain combines TRBV5-1 with TRBJ2-7; D perhaps matches TRBD1 (6 bases). Germline V gene data show CDR1 as SGHRS and CDR2 as YFSETQ. The CDR3 has 13 residues. The germline V and J ends were trimmed by 7 bases and 4 bases, with 15 bases remaining between them. The chain's CDR3 is CASGGRGPYEQYF. As DNA, the CDR3 is TGCGCCAGCGGGGGCAGGGGACCATACGAGCAGTACTTC.

This clone was seen only a few times. V gene TRBV6-4 combines with J gene TRBJ2-7, with 7 positions matching TRBD1. Unmatched junction bases numbered 20, after V lost 9 bases and J lost 0 bases. Germline CDR1 MRHNA, CDR2 SNTAGT. This CDR3 has 18 amino acids. CDR3 loop: CARGTVSHTRWSSYEQYF. As DNA, the CDR3 is TGTGCCAGAGGGACAGTTTCTCATACTCGGTGGAGCTCCTACGAGCAGTACTTC.